The next 4 T cell receptor beta chains were all read from a single sample in a study of PD-1 blockade in mismatch repair-deficient tumors. Sequencing was performed with immunoSEQ multiplex PCR; in TCRdb, only in-frame clones are kept and a portion is missing. Of 35,000 to 40,000 clones listed, about 85% are singletons. Here the sequenced sample was peripheral blood, taken 4 weeks after starting pembrolizumab. The source of these receptors is an adult with mismatch repair-deficient cancer.

The chain combines TRBV6-1 with TRBJ1-5, with D unclear. CDR1 is MNHNS and CDR2 is SASEGT in the germline V gene. The ends were cut back, 4 bases at V and 4 bases at J, with 14 bases in the middle. This CDR3 region has 15 residues. The CDR3 DNA is TGTGCCAGCAGTGTTATAGGAGGGAGTAATCAGCCCCAGCATTTT. Its protein product is CASSVIGGSNQPQHF.

This chain uses TRBV21-1 with TRBJ2-3; the table's D call, TRBD1, has no DNA check behind it. TRBV21-1 is given as a pseudogene. The CDR3 extends over 19 amino acids. CDR3 bases: TGTGCCAGCAGCAAGTGGGGGGGGACAGGGAGATACCTCACAGATACGCAGTATTTT. Its protein is CASSKWGGTGRYLTDTQYF.

The table lists this clone with a few counts. V is TRBV7-2 and J is TRBJ2-7; D unclear. Germline V gene data show CDR1 as SGHTA and CDR2 as FQGNSA. V was trimmed by 0 bases and J by 2 bases, leaving 8 bases between them. This CDR3 comprises 14 residues. For the CDR3, the DNA is TGTGCCAGCAGCTTAGCCCTCCATACCTACGAGCAGTACTTC. This gives the protein CASSLALHTYEQYF.

The rearrangement uses TRBV7-9 and TRBJ2-2, with D unclear. Trimming removed 3 bases from V and 2 bases from J, with 10 bases in between. Germline V gives CDR1 SEHNR, CDR2 FQNEAQ (reference sequence). The CDR3 spans 15 residues. The CDR3 nucleotides are TGTGCCAGCAGCTTCCCGAGGATCAACACCGGGGAGCTGTTTTTT. Amino acid sequence: CASSFPRINTGELFF.